This entry features one T cell receptor beta chain sequence. Its antigen specificity is not known. Per-base qualities were not stored, and no clone one base away is much larger. The same CDR3 also results from other DNA sequences found in this sample. From each donor, a single peripheral blood sample of around 120 mL on average was drawn into heparinised tubes. Naive, central memory, regulatory and stem cell-like memory CD4+ T cells were sorted on a BD FACSAria II using a panel including CD45RO, CCR7, CD25, CD127, CD95 and CD27. Purity was above 98% for every sorted population. PBMCs were isolated right away by Lymphoprep density gradient centrifugation and were stained directly, without culture. Samples were stained and sorted in pairs, with one healthy donor and one patient per experiment, so that batch effects were minimized. The data were taken from a study of beta chain features in type 1 diabetes (dated by TCRdb to the late 2010s). Looking at the study overall: Patients and healthy donors did not differ in mean age, gender distribution, total cell number or subset yield. A total of about 100 million sorted cells were examined across all samples, and RNA yield correlated strongly with the number of cells per subset. The study compared TCRB repertoires of sorted circulating CD4+ T cell subsets between recently diagnosed type 1 diabetes patients and matched healthy donors. Regulatory and stem cell-like memory subsets were isolated from only 8 patients and roughly eight healthy donors, whereas naive and central memory subsets came from all 30 or so donors.

The CDR3, from cysteine to phenylalanine, totals 14 residues. Only CDR3 DNA is held: 42 bases, read in frame from base 1. Based on the germline V gene, the CDR1 and CDR2 sequences are SGHVS and FQNEAQ. Trimmed from V: 5 bases; trimmed from J: 2 bases; junction bases lacking a gene match: 6. The paper as a whole reports these results and caveats: The naive, central memory and regulatory TCRB repertoires appeared to resemble one another more closely among patients than among healthy donors. Patients with type 1 diabetes made fewer insertions and deleted more nucleotides at VDJ recombination sites, implying thymic rearrangement abnormalities. Because cDNA was sequenced instead of genomic DNA, highly expressing activated cells could be over-represented, though the groups showed no difference in activation or CD3 levels. Type 1 diabetes patients showed a moderate but significant shortening of TCRB CDR3 length in all four CD4+ subsets. PCR may preferentially amplify shorter templates, but because patient and control samples were amplified and corrected together, any resulting skew would affect both groups equally. HLA sub-analyses involved small numbers of individuals, so any influence of HLA type on TCRB rearrangement remained unresolved.

All of the isolated RNA was reverse transcribed with the High Capacity cDNA Reverse Transcription Kit, so expressed TCRB transcripts were sequenced. Deep immunoSEQ sequencing was performed on naive, central memory and regulatory T cell samples, with an average of around 3.5 million total reads per sample. Sorted cells were lysed in RLT buffer, and RNA was extracted using DNase-treated RNeasy Micro or Mini kits according to cell number. Each cell subset was processed separately to prevent cross-contamination, with patient and healthy donor samples processed together. TCRB sequences were amplified from cDNA with the immunoSEQ multiplex PCR, producing 87-bp fragments spanning the CDR3 region. Sequencing of the amplicons was performed on the Illumina HiSeq platform. The study's processing was this. PCR bias was corrected computationally using synthetic template baselines, and reads within Hamming distance 2 were collapsed, with unmergeable singletons discarded. Reads were aligned to IMGT to assign V, D and J genes, CDR3 length, and insertions or deletions at six rearrangement sites. Within each subset, clonotype counts were normalized to the number of sorted cells before true diversity and Gini coefficients were calculated with the tcR R package. Repertoire sharing was quantified using the overlap coefficient calculated on TCRB nucleotide sequences. Out-of-frame TCRB sequences from naive cells were analyzed to stand in for the pre-selection repertoire. The table was pulled from immuneACCESS by TCRdb, which kept in-frame rearrangements only. Such tables lose some clones; where checked, under half of the loss comes from unresolved V genes, and the rest has no known cause. V, J and clone size reflect that table, while D and trimming were determined from the DNA. This sample comprises about 270,000 clones, over 11% of them detected only once. The top ten clones comprise roughly 0.018% of the sample.

The material sequenced was naive CD4+ T cells from blood. The intended sense of this specimen's cell subset or site label: true naive CD4+ T cells. The sequence was collected from a man aged 25 to 40 with type 1 diabetes. The chain employs TRBV7-8 and TRBJ2-7; 7 bases in the middle match TRBD1. The CDR3 has the sequence CASSPRDRAYEQYF. The DNA reads as follows: TGTGCCAGCAGCCCCCGGGACAGAGCCTACGAGCAGTACTTC.